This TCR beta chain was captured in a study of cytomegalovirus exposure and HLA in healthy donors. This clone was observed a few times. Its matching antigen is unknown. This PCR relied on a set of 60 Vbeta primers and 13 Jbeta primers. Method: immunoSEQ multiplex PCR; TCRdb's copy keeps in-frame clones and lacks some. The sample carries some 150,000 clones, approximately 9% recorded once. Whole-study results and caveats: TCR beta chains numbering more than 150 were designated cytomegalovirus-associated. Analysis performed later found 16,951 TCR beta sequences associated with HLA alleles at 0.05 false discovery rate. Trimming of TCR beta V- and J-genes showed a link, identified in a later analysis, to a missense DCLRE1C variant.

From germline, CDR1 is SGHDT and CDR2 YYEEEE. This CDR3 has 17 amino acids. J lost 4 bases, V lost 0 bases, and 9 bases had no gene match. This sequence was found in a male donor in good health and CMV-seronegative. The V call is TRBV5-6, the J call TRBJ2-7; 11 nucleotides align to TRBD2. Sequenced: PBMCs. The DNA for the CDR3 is TGTGCCAGCAGCTTGGAACTAGCGGGAGCTATATCGTACGAGCAGTACTTC. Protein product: CASSLELAGAISYEQYF.